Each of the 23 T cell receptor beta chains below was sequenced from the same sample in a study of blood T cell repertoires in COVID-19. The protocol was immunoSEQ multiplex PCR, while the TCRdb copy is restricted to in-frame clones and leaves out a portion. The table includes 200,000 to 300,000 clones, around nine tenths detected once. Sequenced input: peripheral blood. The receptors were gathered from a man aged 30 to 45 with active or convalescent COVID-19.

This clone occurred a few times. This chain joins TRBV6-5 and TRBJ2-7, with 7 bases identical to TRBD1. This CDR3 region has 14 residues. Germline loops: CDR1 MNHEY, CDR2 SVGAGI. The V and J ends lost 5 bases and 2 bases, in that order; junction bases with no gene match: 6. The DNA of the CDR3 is TGTGCCAGCAGTCGACAAGGGACAGCCTACGAGCAGTACTTC. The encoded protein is CASSRQGTAYEQYF.

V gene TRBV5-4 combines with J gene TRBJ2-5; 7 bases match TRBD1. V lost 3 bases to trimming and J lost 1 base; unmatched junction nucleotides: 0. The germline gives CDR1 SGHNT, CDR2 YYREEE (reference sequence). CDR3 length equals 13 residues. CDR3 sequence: CASSWDSQETQYF. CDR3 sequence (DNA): TGTGCCAGCAGCTGGGACAGCCAAGAGACCCAGTACTTC.

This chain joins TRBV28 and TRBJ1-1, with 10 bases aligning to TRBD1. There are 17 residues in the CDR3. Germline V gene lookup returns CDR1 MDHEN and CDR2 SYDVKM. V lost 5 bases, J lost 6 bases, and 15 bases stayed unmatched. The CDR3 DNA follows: TGTGCCAGCAGTCCTCCGGGACAGGGGAGGTCGACTCCTGAAGCTTTCTTT. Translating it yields CASSPPGQGRSTPEAFF. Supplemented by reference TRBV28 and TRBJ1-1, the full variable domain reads DVKVTQSSRYLVKRTGEKVFLECVQDMDHENMFWYRQDPGLGLRLIYFSYDVKMKEKGDIPEGYSVSREKKERFSLILESASTNQTSMYLCASSPPGQGRSTPEAFFGQGTRLTVV.

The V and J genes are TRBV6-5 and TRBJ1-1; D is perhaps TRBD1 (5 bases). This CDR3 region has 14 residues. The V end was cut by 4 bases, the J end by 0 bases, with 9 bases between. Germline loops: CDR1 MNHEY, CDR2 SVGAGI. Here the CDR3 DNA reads TGTGCCAGCAGTTTGGGGCGGTTGAACACTGAAGCTTTCTTT. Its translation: CASSLGRLNTEAFF.

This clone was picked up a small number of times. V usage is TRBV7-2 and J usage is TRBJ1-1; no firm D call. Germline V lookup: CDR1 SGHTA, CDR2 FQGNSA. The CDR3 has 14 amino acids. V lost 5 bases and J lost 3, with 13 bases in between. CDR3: CASSQGRTHTEAFF. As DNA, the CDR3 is TGTGCCAGCAGCCAAGGGAGGACTCACACTGAAGCTTTCTTT. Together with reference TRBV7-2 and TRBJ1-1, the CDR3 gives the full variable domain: GAGVSQSPSNKVTEKGKDVELRCDPISGHTALYWYRQSLGQGLEFLIYFQGNSAPDKSGLPSDRFSAERTGGSVSTLTIQRTQQEDSAVYLCASSQGRTHTEAFFGQGTRLTVV.

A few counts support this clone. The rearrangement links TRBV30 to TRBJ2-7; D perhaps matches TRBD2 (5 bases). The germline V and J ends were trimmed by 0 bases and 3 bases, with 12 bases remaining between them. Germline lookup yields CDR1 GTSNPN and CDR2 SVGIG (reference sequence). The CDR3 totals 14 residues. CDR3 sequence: CAWSVSSGFYEQYF. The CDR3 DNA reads TGTGCCTGGAGTGTCTCTTCGGGATTCTACGAGCAGTACTTC.

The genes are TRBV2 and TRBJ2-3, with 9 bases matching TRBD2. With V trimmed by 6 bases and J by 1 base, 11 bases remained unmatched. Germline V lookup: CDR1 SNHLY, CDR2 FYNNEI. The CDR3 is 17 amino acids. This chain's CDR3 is CASSRWSSGAGTDTQYF. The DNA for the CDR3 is TGTGCCAGCAGCCGTTGGTCTAGCGGGGCTGGCACAGATACGCAGTATTTT.

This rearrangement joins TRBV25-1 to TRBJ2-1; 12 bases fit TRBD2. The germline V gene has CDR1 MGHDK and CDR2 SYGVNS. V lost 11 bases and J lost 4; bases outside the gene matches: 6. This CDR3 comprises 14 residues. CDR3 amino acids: CAPKGLAGYNEQFF. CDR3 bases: TGTGCCCCAAAAGGACTAGCGGGGTACAATGAGCAGTTCTTC. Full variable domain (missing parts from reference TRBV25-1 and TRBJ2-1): EADIYQTPRYLVIGTGKKITLECSQTMGHDKMYWYQQDPGMELHLIHYSYGVNSTEKGDLSSESTVSRIRTEHFPLTLESARPSHTSQYLCAPKGLAGYNEQFFGPGTRLTVL.

The CDR3 loop reads CASRPGTGDSPLHF. CDR3 bases: TGTGCCAGCAGGCCCGGGACAGGGGACTCACCCCTCCACTTT. The chain carries TRBV3-1 (or the pseudogene TRBV3-2) and TRBJ1-6; 10 bases match TRBD1. Germline CDR1 LGHDT, CDR2 YNNKEL (reference sequence). CDR3 length equals 14 residues. With 6 bases clipped from V and 10 bases from J, the junction kept 6 bases outside the gene matches.

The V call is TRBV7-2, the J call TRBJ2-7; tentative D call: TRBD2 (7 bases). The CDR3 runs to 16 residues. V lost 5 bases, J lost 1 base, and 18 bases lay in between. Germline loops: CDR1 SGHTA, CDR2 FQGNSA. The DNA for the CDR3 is TGTGCCAGCAGCCCAGGGGCGGGACTAACTTCCTACGAGCAGTACTTC. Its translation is CASSPGAGLTSYEQYF.

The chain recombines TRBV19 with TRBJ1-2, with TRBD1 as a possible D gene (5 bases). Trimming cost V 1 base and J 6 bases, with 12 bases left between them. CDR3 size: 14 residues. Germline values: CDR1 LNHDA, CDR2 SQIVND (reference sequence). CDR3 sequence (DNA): TGTGCCAGTAGTATAGTACCAGGGCCGGATGGCTACACCTTC. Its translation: CASSIVPGPDGYTF.

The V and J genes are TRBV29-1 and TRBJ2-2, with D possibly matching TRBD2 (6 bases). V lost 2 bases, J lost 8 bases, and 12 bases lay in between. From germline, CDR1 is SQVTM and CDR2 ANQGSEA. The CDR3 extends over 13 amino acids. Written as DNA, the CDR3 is TGCAGCGTTGAACAGACGGGGGTTGGGGAGCTGTTTTTT. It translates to CSVEQTGVGELFF.

CDR3 DNA sequence: TGTGCCAGCAGACTGATCTCCTACGAGCAGTACTTC. Encoded protein: CASRLISYEQYF. The rearrangement uses TRBV5-8 and TRBJ2-7; no clear D. The CDR3 has 12 residues. Trimming cost V 5 bases and J 0 bases, with 6 bases left between them. CDR1 is SGHTS, CDR2 YDEGEE, per germline.

The CDR3 spells CASRTRTSGETQYF. In DNA form, the CDR3 reads TGTGCCAGCAGAACTCGGACTAGCGGTGAGACCCAGTACTTC. The rearrangement links TRBV3-1 (or the pseudogene TRBV3-2) to TRBJ2-5, with TRBD2 matching 10 bases. Losses at the gene ends were 6 bases for V and 5 bases for J; bases not matched to a gene: 6. Germline CDR1 and CDR2: LGHDT and YNNKEL (reference sequence). This CDR3 contains 14 residues.

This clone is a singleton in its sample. The CDR3 DNA follows: TGTGCCAGCAGCCAACATAGATACGGGACAGGGCTGGAAGAGCAGTACTTC. Protein: CASSQHRYGTGLEEQYF. J is TRBJ2-7 and V is TRBV14; 9 bases line up with TRBD1. In germline, CDR1 is SGHDN, CDR2 FVKESK. Trimming removed 2 bases from V and 7 bases from J; junction bases left unmatched: 15. There are 17 residues in the CDR3.

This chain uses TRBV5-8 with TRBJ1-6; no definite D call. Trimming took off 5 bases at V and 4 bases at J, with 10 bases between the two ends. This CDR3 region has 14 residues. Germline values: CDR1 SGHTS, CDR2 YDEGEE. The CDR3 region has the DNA TGTGCCAGCAGGGTGTTGAGGTATAATTCACCCCTCCACTTT. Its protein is CASRVLRYNSPLHF. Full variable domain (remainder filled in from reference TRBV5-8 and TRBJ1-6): EAGVTQSPTHLIKTRGQQATLRCSPISGHTSVYWYQQALGLGLQFLLWYDEGEERNRGNFPPRFSGRQFPNYSSELNVNALELEDSALYLCASRVLRYNSPLHFGNGTRLTVT.

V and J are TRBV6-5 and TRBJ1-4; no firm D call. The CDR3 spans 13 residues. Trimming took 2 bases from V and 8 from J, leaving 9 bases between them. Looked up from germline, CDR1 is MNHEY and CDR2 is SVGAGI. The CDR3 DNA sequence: TGTGCCAGCAGTTACGGAGTCGAGGAAAAACTGTTTTTT. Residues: CASSYGVEEKLFF.

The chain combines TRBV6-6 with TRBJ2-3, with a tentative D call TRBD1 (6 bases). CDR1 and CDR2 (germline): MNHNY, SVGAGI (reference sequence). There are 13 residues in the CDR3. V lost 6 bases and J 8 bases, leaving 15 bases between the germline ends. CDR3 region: CASSRQAHGTQYF. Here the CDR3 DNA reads TGTGCCAGCAGCCGACAGGCGCACGGTACGCAGTATTTT.

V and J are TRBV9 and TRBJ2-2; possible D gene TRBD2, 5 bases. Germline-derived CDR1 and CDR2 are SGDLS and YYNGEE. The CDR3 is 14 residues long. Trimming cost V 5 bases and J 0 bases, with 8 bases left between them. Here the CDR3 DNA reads TGTGCCAGCAGGGGAGTAGCGAACACCGGGGAGCTGTTTTTT. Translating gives CASRGVANTGELFF.

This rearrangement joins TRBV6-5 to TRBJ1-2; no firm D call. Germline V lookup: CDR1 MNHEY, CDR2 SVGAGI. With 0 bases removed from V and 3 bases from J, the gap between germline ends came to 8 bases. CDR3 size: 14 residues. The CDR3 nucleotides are TGTGCCAGCAGTTACTCGGGGAGCTACTATGGCTACACCTTC. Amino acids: CASSYSGSYYGYTF.

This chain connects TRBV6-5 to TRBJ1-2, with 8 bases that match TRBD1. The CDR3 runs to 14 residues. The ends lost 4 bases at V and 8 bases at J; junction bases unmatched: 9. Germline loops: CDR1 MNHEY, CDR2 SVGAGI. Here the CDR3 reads CASSSGRGLEGYTF. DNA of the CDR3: TGTGCCAGCAGTTCCGGCAGGGGGCTGGAGGGCTACACCTTC.

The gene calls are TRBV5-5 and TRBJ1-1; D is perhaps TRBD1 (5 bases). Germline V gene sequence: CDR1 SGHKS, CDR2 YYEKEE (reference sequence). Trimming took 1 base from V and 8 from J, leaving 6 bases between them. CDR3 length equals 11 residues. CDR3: CASSLYREAFF. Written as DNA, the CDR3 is TGTGCCAGCAGCTTGTACAGGGAAGCTTTCTTT.

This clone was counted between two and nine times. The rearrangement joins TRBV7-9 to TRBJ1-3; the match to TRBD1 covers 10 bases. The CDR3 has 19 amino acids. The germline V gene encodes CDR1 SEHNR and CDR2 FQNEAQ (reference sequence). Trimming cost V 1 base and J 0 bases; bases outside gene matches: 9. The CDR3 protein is CASSLVIRDRGPSGNTIYF. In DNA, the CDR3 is TGTGCCAGCAGCTTAGTCATCCGGGACAGGGGACCCTCTGGAAACACCATATATTTT.